This TCR beta chain was sequenced during a study of cytotoxic CD8 clonotypes in ibrutinib-treated CLL. Study context: Complete response was seen in 2 patients and partial in some 25; some 12 progressed and approximately 14 stayed remitted after a median roughly 70 months.

The CDR3 length is 16 residues. Trimming shortened V by 2 bases and J by 3 bases, and 15 bases separated the two germline ends. Germline assignment: CDR1 ENHRY and CDR2 SYGVKD. Findings and caveats of the study: Against age-matched healthy donors, baseline clonality ran higher and tracked circulating CD8+ T-cell counts. Baseline levels were approached again at progression, after clonality had risen at ibrutinib response.

Some clones are missing from TCRdb's copy, which holds only in-frame ones; the method was immunoSEQ multiplex PCR. The table lists about 140,000 clones, around three quarters of them singletons. Regarding this clone: Its matching antigen is unknown.

This rearrangement joins TRBV10-3 to TRBJ2-3; D uncertain. The sequencing here drew on PBMCs, taken after 12 months of ibrutinib treatment. This TCR came from a human donor with chronic lymphocytic leukemia. CDR3 residues: CAISEGSSWQTDTQYF. DNA of the CDR3: TGTGCCATCAGTGAGGGTTCGTCGTGGCAGACAGATACGCAGTATTTT.